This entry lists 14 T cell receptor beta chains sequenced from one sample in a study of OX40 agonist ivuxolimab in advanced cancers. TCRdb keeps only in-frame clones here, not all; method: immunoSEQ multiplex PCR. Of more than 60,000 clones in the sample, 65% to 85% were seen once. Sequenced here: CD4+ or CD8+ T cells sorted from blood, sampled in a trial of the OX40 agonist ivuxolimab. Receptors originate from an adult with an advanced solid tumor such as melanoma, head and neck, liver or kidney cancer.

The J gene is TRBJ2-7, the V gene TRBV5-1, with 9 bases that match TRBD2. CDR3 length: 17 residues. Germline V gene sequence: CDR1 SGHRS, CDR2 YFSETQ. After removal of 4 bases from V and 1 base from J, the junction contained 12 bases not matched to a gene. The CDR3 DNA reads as TGCGCCAGCAGCCCCGGACGGGGACTAGCTAGATCCTACGAGCAGTACTTC. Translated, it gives CASSPGRGLARSYEQYF.

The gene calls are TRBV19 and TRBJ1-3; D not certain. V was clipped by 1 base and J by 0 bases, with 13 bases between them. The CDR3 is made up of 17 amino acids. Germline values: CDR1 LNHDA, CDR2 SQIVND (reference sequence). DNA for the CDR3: TGTGCCAGTAGTATAGCGGGAGGCACCCGCTCTGGAAACACCATATATTTT. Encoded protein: CASSIAGGTRSGNTIYF.

The CDR3 loop is CASSLTWNTEAFF. The CDR3 DNA reads TGTGCCAGTAGTCTCACTTGGAACACTGAAGCTTTCTTT. The chain has TRBV19 and TRBJ1-1, with D unclear. Germline CDR1 is LNHDA and CDR2 is SQIVND (reference sequence). V lost 5 bases and J lost 1, with 8 bases in between. CDR3 length: 13 residues. The whole variable domain, remainder taken from reference TRBV19 and TRBJ1-1, is DGGITQSPKYLFRKEGQNVTLSCEQNLNHDAMYWYRQDPGQGLRLIYYSQIVNDFQKGDIAEGYSVSREKKESFPLTVTSAQKNPTAFYLCASSLTWNTEAFFGQGTRLTVV.

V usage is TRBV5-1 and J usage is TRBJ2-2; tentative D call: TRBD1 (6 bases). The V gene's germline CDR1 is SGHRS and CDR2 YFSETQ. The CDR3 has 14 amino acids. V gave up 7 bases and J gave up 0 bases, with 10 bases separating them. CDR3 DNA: TGCGCCAGCTCAGGGGCCACGAACACCGGGGAGCTGTTTTTT. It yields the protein CASSGATNTGELFF.

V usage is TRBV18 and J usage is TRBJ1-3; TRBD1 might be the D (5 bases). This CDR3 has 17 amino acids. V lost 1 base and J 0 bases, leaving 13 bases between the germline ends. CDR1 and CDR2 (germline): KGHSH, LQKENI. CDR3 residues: CASSPLWDDSSGNTIYF. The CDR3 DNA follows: TGTGCCAGCTCACCACTCTGGGACGACTCCTCTGGAAACACCATATATTTT. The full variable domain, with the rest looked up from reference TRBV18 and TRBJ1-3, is NAGVMQNPRHLVRRRGQEARLRCSPMKGHSHVYWYRQLPEEGLKFMVYLQKENIIDESGMPKERFSAEFPKEGPSILRIQQVVRGDSAAYFCASSPLWDDSSGNTIYFGEGSWLTVV.

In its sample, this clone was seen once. The DNA of the CDR3 is TGCGCCAGCAGCTTGGACGTCGGGGGATCGAACACTGAAGCTTTCTTT. It codes for CASSLDVGGSNTEAFF. This chain links TRBV5-1 with TRBJ1-1, with D possibly being TRBD1 (5 bases). CDR3 length equals 16 residues. CDR1 and CDR2 from the germline V gene are SGHRS and YFSETQ. Trimming shortened V by 0 bases and J by 1 base, and 13 bases separated the two germline ends.

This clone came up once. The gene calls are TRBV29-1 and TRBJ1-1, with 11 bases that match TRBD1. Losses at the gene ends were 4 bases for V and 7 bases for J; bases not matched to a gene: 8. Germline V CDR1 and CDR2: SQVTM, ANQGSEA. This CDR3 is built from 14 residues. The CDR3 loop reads CSVGDTGTGGEAFF. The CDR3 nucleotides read TGCAGCGTTGGAGATACCGGGACAGGGGGTGAAGCTTTCTTT.

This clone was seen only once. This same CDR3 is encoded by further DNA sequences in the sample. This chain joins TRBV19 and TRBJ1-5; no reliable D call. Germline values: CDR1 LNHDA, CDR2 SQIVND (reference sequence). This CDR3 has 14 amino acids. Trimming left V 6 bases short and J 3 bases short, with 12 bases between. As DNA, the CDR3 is TGTGCCAGTAGCAAGGATGGGATCAATCAGCCCCAGCATTTT. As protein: CASSKDGINQPQHF.

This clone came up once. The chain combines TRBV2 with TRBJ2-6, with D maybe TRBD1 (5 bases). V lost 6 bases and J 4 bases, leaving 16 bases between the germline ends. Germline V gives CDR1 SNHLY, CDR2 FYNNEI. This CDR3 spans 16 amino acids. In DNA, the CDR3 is TGTGCCAGCAGCGTCGGTATAGGGGTCGGGGCCAACGTCCTGACTTTC. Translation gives CASSVGIGVGANVLTF.

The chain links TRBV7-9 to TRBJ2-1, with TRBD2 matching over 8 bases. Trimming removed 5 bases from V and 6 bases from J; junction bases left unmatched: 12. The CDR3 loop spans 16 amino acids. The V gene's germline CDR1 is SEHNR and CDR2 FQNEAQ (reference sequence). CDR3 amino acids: CASSGGGTGAINEQFF. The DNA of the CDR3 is TGTGCCAGCAGCGGCGGGGGGACGGGGGCGATCAATGAGCAGTTCTTC.

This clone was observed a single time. The CDR3 spells CASSVWGKSTDTQYF. The CDR3, as DNA: TGTGCCAGCAGTGTATGGGGAAAAAGCACAGATACGCAGTATTTT. The V gene is TRBV2, the J gene TRBJ2-3; unclear D gene. CDR1 is SNHLY, CDR2 FYNNEI, per germline. The CDR3 covers 15 residues. The ends were cut back, 4 bases at V and 0 bases at J, with 11 bases in the middle.

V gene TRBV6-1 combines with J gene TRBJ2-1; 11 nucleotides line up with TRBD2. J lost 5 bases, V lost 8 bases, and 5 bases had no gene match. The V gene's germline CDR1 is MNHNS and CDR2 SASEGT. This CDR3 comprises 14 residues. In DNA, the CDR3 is TGTGCCAGCTGTGCTAGCGGGGGGAACAATGAGCAGTTCTTC. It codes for CASCASGGNNEQFF.

The CDR3 loop is CASTLTSQNTGELFF. The DNA for the CDR3 is TGTGCCAGCACCCTCACTAGCCAGAACACCGGGGAGCTGTTTTTT. The chain carries TRBV21-1 and TRBJ2-2; the DNA was not used to check the table's D call, TRBD2. TRBV21-1 is reported as a pseudogene. This CDR3 comprises 15 residues.

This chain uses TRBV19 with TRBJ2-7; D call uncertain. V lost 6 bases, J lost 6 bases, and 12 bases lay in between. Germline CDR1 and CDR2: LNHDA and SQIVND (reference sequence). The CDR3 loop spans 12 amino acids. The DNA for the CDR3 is TGTGCCAGTAGCCGCTCTATCGGCGAGCAGTACTTC. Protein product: CASSRSIGEQYF.